Listed here are 21 T cell receptor beta chains from one sample, sequenced in a study of cytomegalovirus exposure and HLA in healthy donors. The PCR was carried out with 60 Vbeta primers and 13 Jbeta primers. Produced via immunoSEQ multiplex PCR; TCRdb's table is partial and in-frame only. The sample consists of over 200,000 clones, more than 70% of them appearing once. The sequenced material came from PBMCs. Receptors originate from a human donor in good health.

This clone has only one observation. The genes are TRBV15 and TRBJ2-7; 10 positions match TRBD2. Unmatched junction bases numbered 4, after V lost 0 bases and J lost 5 bases. This CDR3 is 15 amino acids long. Germline V gives CDR1 LNHNV, CDR2 YYDKDF (reference sequence). As DNA, the CDR3 is TGTGCCACCAGCAGAGATCCTAGCGGGAGCCACGAGCAGTACTTC. Its translation is CATSRDPSGSHEQYF.

This clone is a singleton in its sample. This chain joins TRBV7-2 and TRBJ1-4; 7 nucleotides match TRBD1. The germline V gene has CDR1 SGHTA and CDR2 FQGNSA. This CDR3 has 15 residues. The V segment lost 6 bases and the J segment 3 bases; nucleotides outside the gene matches: 7. CDR3 sequence reads: CASRIDREANEKLFF. The CDR3 nucleotides are TGTGCCAGCAGGATCGACAGGGAAGCTAATGAAAAACTGTTTTTT.

This rearrangement joins TRBV10-3 to TRBJ1-3; 11 bases align to TRBD1. The CDR3 extends over 17 amino acids. V trimming: 4 bases; J trimming: 0 bases; junction bases outside the gene matches: 5. CDR1 is ENHRY and CDR2 is SYGVKD in the germline V gene. Here the CDR3 DNA reads TGTGCCATCAGTGGGCCCGGACAGGGGGCCTCTGGAAACACCATATATTTT. Amino acid sequence: CAISGPGQGASGNTIYF.

With respect to this clone: The junction departs from the called germline gene at one end, perhaps through a read error. The V call is TRBV2, the J call TRBJ2-7; D not certain. Germline V CDR1 and CDR2: SNHLY, FYNNEI. The CDR3 contains 15 residues. The CDR3 region is CASSEEGGLVYEQYF. The DNA for the CDR3 is TGTGCCAGCAGCGAAGAAGGCGGTCTAGTTTACGAGCAGTACTTC.

V is TRBV10-3 and J is TRBJ1-1; D is ambiguous. Germline V lookup: CDR1 ENHRY, CDR2 SYGVKD. This CDR3 has 16 amino acids. The V and J ends lost 0 bases and 6 bases respectively, with 17 bases between them. The CDR3 region is CAISESSGLDLAEAFF. CDR3 bases: TGTGCCATCAGTGAGTCTTCAGGATTGGATCTCGCTGAAGCTTTCTTT.

The sample holds one count of this clone. The chain carries TRBV19 and TRBJ2-4; D possibly corresponds to TRBD1 (6 bases). Trimming pared 3 bases from V and 2 bases from J, leaving 14 bases between. This CDR3 contains 16 residues. Looked up from germline, CDR1 is LNHDA and CDR2 is SQIVND (reference sequence). CDR3 region: CASSMRGLSSKNIQYF. In DNA, the CDR3 is TGTGCCAGTAGTATGAGGGGGTTGAGTTCCAAAAACATTCAGTACTTC.

This clone appeared once. This chain uses TRBV11-2 with TRBJ1-2; the D gene is possibly TRBD1 (6 bases). Germline V gene lookup returns CDR1 SGHAT and CDR2 FQNNGV. Trimming removed 4 bases from V and 4 bases from J, with 13 bases in between. CDR3 length: 14 residues. The CDR3 nucleotides are TGTGCCAGCAGCTCGGCCACAGGGTTCTATGGCTACACCTTC. Its protein product is CASSSATGFYGYTF.

This chain connects TRBV2 to TRBJ2-3; the match to TRBD2 covers 12 bases. The ends lost 11 bases at V and 3 bases at J; junction bases unmatched: 6. The germline V gene has CDR1 SNHLY and CDR2 FYNNEI. This CDR3 has 14 amino acids. The CDR3 nucleotides read TGTGCCGCCCCGACTAGCGGGAGTACAGATACGCAGTATTTT. It specifies CAAPTSGSTDTQYF.

This clone appeared a single time. The V call is TRBV19, the J call TRBJ1-1; tentatively, D is TRBD1 (6 bases). In germline, CDR1 is LNHDA, CDR2 SQIVND (reference sequence). V was cut by 4 bases and J by 1 base, with 10 bases left in between. CDR3 length: 14 amino acids. This CDR3 reads CASSKDSRNTEAFF. The CDR3 DNA reads TGTGCCAGTAGTAAGGACAGCCGGAACACTGAAGCTTTCTTT.

This CDR3 is CASRTPYDRGTTNYGYTF. Here the CDR3 DNA reads TGTGCCAGCAGGACCCCGTATGACAGGGGGACTACTAACTATGGCTACACCTTC. V gene TRBV28 combines with J gene TRBJ1-2, with 9 positions matching TRBD1. CDR1 is MDHEN, CDR2 SYDVKM, per germline. This CDR3 comprises 18 residues. V was clipped by 6 bases and J by 0 bases; unmatched bases: 14.

The CDR3 spells CASSLQGTGELFF. The CDR3 DNA sequence: TGCGCCAGCAGCTTGCAGGGGACCGGGGAGCTGTTTTTT. The chain links TRBV5-1 to TRBJ2-2; a weak D match, TRBD1 (6 bases). The CDR3 is 13 residues long. The germline V and J ends were trimmed by 1 base and 5 bases, with 6 bases remaining between them. CDR1 SGHRS and CDR2 YFSETQ come from the germline V gene.

As for this clone: Sequence at one end of the junction differs from germline and may be a read error. The rearrangement uses TRBV30 and TRBJ2-1; 7 bases line up with TRBD2. The CDR3 consists of 13 residues. Germline V gene sequence: CDR1 GTSNPN, CDR2 SVGIG (reference sequence). The CDR3 DNA follows: TGTGCCTGGAGTAACCTAGCGGAAACCCCGCCGATCTTC. It is translated as CAWSNLAETPPIF.

The J gene is TRBJ1-1, the V gene TRBV29-1, with D perhaps matching TRBD1 (5 bases). The CDR3 has 13 residues. Germline lookup yields CDR1 SQVTM and CDR2 ANQGSEA. V lost 7 bases to trimming and J lost 1 base, with 13 bases between them. CDR3 region: CSAGTSRNTEAFF. For the CDR3, the DNA is TGCAGCGCTGGGACTTCCCGGAACACTGAAGCTTTCTTT.

The rearrangement links TRBV25-1 to TRBJ2-7; D is uncertain. The CDR3 extends over 13 amino acids. Germline lookup yields CDR1 MGHDK and CDR2 SYGVNS. V was trimmed by 3 bases and J by 2 bases, leaving 8 bases between them. For the CDR3, the DNA is TGTGCCAGCAGTGATGGGCCTACCTACGAGCAGTACTTC. Residues: CASSDGPTYEQYF.

This sequence joins TRBV20-1 and TRBJ2-1; D is unclear. Trimming pared 3 bases from V and 5 bases from J, leaving 2 bases between. The germline CDR1 and CDR2 sequences are DFQATT and SNEGSKA (reference sequence). CDR3 length equals 10 residues. The CDR3 protein is CSASNNEQFF. CDR3 coding DNA: TGCAGTGCTAGTAACAATGAGCAGTTCTTC.

The genes are TRBV6-5 and TRBJ2-1; TRBD2 might be the D (5 bases). Germline assignment: CDR1 MNHEY and CDR2 SVGAGI. The CDR3 is 13 residues long. V was clipped by 9 bases and J by 7 bases, with 16 bases between them. CDR3 in amino acids: CARGLGSSNEQFF. The CDR3 DNA sequence: TGTGCCAGGGGTTTGGGGAGTTCGAATGAGCAGTTCTTC.

The chain has TRBV29-1 and TRBJ2-2, with 13 nucleotides matching TRBD2. The CDR3 extends over 14 amino acids. Trimming at V came to 6 bases and at J to 5 bases, leaving 3 bases not matched to a gene. Germline V CDR1 and CDR2: SQVTM, ANQGSEA. This chain's CDR3 is CSVRTSGGTGELFF. The DNA for the CDR3 is TGCAGCGTCAGGACTAGCGGGGGAACCGGGGAGCTGTTTTTT.

Comments on this clone: A read error may produce the germline difference seen at one junction end. The genes are TRBV6-1 and TRBJ2-7, with TRBD2 matching 10 bases. The CDR3 has 15 residues. Germline V lookup: CDR1 MNHNS, CDR2 SASEGT. This CDR3 is CASSILAGRPYGQYF. CDR3 nucleotides: TGTGCCAGCAGTATACTAGCGGGACGGCCTTACGGGCAGTACTTC.

V is TRBV7-2 and J is TRBJ2-1; the match to TRBD2 covers 9 bases. J gave up 6 bases and V 3 bases, and 9 bases lay outside the gene matches. The V gene's germline CDR1 is SGHTA and CDR2 FQGNSA. This CDR3 comprises 16 residues. The CDR3, as DNA: TGTGCCAGCAGCTTGTCGGCGGTAGCGGGAGTCAATGAGCAGTTCTTC. This gives the protein CASSLSAVAGVNEQFF.

This rearrangement joins TRBV4-1 to TRBJ2-5, with 7 bases that match TRBD2. The tail of the sequence fits TRBJ2-7 better, so the J call may be wrong. Germline-derived CDR1 and CDR2 are MGHRA and YSYEKL. This CDR3 is 13 amino acids long. The CDR3 region is CASRRGRGDEQYF. The CDR3 region has the DNA TGCGCCAGCAGACGCGGGAGAGGCGACGAGCAGTACTTC.

A note on this clone: One end of the junction does not line up with germline, which may come from a read error. The CDR3 DNA reads as TGTTCCAGCAGCTTAGACCCGGGACTAGCACAAGAGACCCAGTACTTC. Its protein product is CSSSLDPGLAQETQYF. The chain recombines TRBV7-9 with TRBJ2-5, with 9 bases fitting TRBD2. Germline lookup yields CDR1 SEHNR and CDR2 FQNEAQ (reference sequence). The CDR3 sequence is 16 residues long.